Listed below are T cell receptor beta chains from one sample, sequenced in a study of CD8 T cells in Susac syndrome. TCRdb called the immunoSEQ multiplex PCR reads again in MiXCR, with one record for every CDR3 protein. The data show 250,000 to 300,000 distinct CDR3 sequences, with 65% to 90% seen just once and roughly 0.21% held by the top ten. Sequenced input: CD8+ T cells from PBMCs. The receptor set was obtained from a human donor with multiple sclerosis. CDR3s include the opening cysteine and the closing phenylalanine or tryptophan. The D gene is left open where the match is weak. Clone size appears in some rows only: once, few, many, or a class for an expanded clone.

v_call,clone_size,cdr3_length,d_call,j_call,cdr3_nt,cdr3_aa
TRBV5-4,once,17,-,TRBJ2-7,TGTGCCAGCAGTTTAGCCGGACTGTACCCATTCTCCTACGAGCAGTACTTC,CASSLAGLYPFSYEQYF
TRBV4-3,-,15,TRBD2,TRBJ2-7,TGCGCCAGCAGCCTCAGACTAGCGGACGCCTACGAGCAGTACTTC,CASSLRLADAYEQYF
TRBV6-5,-,15,-,TRBJ1-2,TGTGCCAGCAGTCCCTCGCGCAGGCGAGACTATGGCTACACCTTC,CASSPSRRRDYGYTF
TRBV4-1,-,16,TRBD2,TRBJ2-1,TGCGCCAGCAGCCAAGAGGGCGGGAGTATGTACAATGAGCAGTTCTTC,CASSQEGGSMYNEQFF
TRBV30,-,13,-,TRBJ1-5,TGTGCCTGGAGTGTCGGGTTCAATCAGCCCCAGCATTTT,CAWSVGFNQPQHF
TRBV20-1,-,9,-,TRBJ2-7,TGCAGAGCAGAGGGCGAGCAGTACTTC,CRAEGEQYF
TRBV6-5,-,14,-,TRBJ2-3,TGTGCCAGCAGTTACACGGGAGTGTGGGATACGCAGTATTTT,CASSYTGVWDTQYF
TRBV27,once,13,-,TRBJ1-2,TGTGCCAGCAGTATCGGGACCGGCTATGGCTACACCTTC,CASSIGTGYGYTF
TRBV9,-,14,-,TRBJ1-1,TGTGCCAGCAGCGTAGGTTGGGGAGTCACTGAAGCTTTCTTT,CASSVGWGVTEAFF
TRBV5-6,-,16,-,TRBJ2-7,TGTGCCAGCAGCTTGCCCACCACAGGCAGCGACTACGAGCAGTACTTC,CASSLPTTGSDYEQYF
TRBV5-1,-,18,-,TRBJ2-3,TGCGCCAGCAGCTTGGAGGGCAGGCTCTCGATCCCCACAGATACGCAGTATTTT,CASSLEGRLSIPTDTQYF
TRBV7-4,-,16,TRBD2,TRBJ2-5,TGTGCCAGCAGCCACCCTAGCGGGGGACATCAAGAGACCCAGTACTTC,CASSHPSGGHQETQYF
TRBV24-1,-,14,-,TRBJ2-5,TGTGCCACCAGTGATTTCAAGACCTCCTGGACCCAGTACTTC,CATSDFKTSWTQYF
TRBV30,-,15,-,TRBJ2-7,TGTGCCTGGCGCCCTCGACTCGTCCTAGGCCACGAGCAGTACTTC,CAWRPRLVLGHEQYF
TRBV12-3/TRBV12-4,-,12,-,TRBJ2-3,TGTGCCAGCAGTTTGAGGCTCCATCCGCAGTATTTT,CASSLRLHPQYF
TRBV7-9,-,16,-,TRBJ1-2,TGTGCCAGCAGCTTATCCGATTCTGACAGCGCCTATGGCTACACCTTC,CASSLSDSDSAYGYTF
TRBV7-6,-,18,TRBD1,TRBJ2-6,TGTGCCAGCAGCCCACTGCCTGGCCAGGGGGCTGGGGCCAACGTCCTGACTTTC,CASSPLPGQGAGANVLTF
TRBV7-2,-,12,-,TRBJ1-5,TGTGCCAGCAGCGGTTATAATCAGCCCCAGCATTTT,CASSGYNQPQHF
TRBV28,-,14,-,TRBJ1-5,TGTGCCAGCAGTCCTAGGTTACTGGATCAGCCCCAGCATTTT,CASSPRLLDQPQHF
TRBV7-9,once,15,TRBD2,TRBJ2-1,TGTGCCAGCAGCTCGGGACTAGCGGGAATAAATGAGCAGTTCTTC,CASSSGLAGINEQFF
TRBV7-9,-,14,-,TRBJ1-2,TGTGCCAGCAGCTCCGGGGGGGTCAACTATGGCTACACCTTC,CASSSGGVNYGYTF
TRBV11-2,once,15,-,TRBJ1-1,TGTGCCAGCAGCTTAGTCTCGGGAACGAACACTGAAGCTTTCTTT,CASSLVSGTNTEAFF
TRBV4-2,-,14,-,TRBJ2-3,TGTGCCAGCAGCCTTTTGCATAGCGCAGATACGCAGTATTTT,CASSLLHSADTQYF
TRBV9,-,14,-,TRBJ1-5,TGTGCCAGCAGCGTAGGAGGGGGAAGTCAGCCCCAGCATTTT,CASSVGGGSQPQHF
TRBV20-1,-,17,TRBD2,TRBJ2-1,TGCAGTGCTCCTCAGCCAGGTCTAGCGGGGGGAAACAATGAGCAGTTCTTC,CSAPQPGLAGGNNEQFF
TRBV5-6,-,16,TRBD2,TRBJ2-1,TGTGCCAGCAGCTTGGGGCGGGAGGGGGTCTACAATGAGCAGTTCTTC,CASSLGREGVYNEQFF